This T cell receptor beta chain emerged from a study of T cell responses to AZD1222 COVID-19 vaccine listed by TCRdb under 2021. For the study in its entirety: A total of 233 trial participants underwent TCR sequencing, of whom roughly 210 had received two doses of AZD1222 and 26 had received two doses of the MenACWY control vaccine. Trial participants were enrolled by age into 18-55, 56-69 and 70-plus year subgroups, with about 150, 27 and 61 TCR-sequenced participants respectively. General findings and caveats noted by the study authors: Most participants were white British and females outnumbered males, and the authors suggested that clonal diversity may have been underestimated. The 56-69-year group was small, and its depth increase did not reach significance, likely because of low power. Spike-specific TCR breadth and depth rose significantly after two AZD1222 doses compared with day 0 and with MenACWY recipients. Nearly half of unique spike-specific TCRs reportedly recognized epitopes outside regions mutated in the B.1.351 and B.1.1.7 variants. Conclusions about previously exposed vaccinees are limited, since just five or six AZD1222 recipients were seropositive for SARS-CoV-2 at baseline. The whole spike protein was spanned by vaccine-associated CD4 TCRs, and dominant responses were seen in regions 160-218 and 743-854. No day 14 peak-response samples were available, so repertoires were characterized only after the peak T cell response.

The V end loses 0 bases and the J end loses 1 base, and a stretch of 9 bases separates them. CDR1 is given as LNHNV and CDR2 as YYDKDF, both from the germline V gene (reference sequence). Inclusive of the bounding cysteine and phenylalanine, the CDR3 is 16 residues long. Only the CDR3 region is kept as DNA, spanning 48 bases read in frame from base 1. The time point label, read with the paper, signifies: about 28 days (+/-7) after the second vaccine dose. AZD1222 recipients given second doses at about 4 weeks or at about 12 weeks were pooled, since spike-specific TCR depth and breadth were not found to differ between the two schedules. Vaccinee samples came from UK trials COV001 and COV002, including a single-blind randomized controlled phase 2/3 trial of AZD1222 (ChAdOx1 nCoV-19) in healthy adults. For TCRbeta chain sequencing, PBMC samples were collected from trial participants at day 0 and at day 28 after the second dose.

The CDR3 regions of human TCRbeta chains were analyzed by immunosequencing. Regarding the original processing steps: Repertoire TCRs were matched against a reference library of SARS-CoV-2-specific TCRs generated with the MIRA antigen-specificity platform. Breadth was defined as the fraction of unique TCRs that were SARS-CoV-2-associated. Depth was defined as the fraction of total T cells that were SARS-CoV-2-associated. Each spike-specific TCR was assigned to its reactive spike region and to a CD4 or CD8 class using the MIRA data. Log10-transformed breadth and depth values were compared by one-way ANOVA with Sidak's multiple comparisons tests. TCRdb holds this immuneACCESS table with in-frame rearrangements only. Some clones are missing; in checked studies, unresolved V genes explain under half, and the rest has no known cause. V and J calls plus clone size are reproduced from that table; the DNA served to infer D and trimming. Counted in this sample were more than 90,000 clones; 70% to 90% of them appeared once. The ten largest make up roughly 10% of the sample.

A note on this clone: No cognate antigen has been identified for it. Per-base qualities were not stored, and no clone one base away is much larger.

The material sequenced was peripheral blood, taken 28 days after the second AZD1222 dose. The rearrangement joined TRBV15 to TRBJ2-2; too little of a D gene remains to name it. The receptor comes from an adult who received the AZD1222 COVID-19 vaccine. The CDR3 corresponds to CATSRDFTGNTGELFF. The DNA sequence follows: TGTGCCACCAGCAGAGATTTTACGGGGAACACCGGGGAGCTGTTTTTT.